This entry features one T cell receptor (beta chain) sequence. The antigen is not known. This entry is derived from a study of beta chain features in type 1 diabetes. Turning to the study itself: The examined sorted cells totaled over 85,000,000 across samples. Study conclusions and caveats: Across patients, naive, central memory and Treg TCRB repertoires exhibited apparently greater similarity than was observed across healthy donors. A possible short-template PCR bias applies equally to patients and controls.

What was sequenced were expressed TCRB transcripts, since all of the isolated RNA had been reverse transcribed. The table came from immunoSEQ multiplex PCR; TCRdb's copy has only in-frame clones and leaves some out. This sample carries approximately 330,000 clones, 11% of them seen once, and the ten largest clones take 0.015% to 0.02%. Sorting based on CD45RO/CCR7/CD25/CD127/CD95/CD27 separated CD4+ naive, central memory, regulatory and stem cell-like memory cells. V lost 6 bases and J lost 0, with 14 bases in between. This CDR3 is built from 15 residues. Germline V gene lookup returns CDR1 LNHDA and CDR2 SQIVND (reference sequence).

Sequencing input: naive CD4+ T cells from blood. V and J are TRBV19 and TRBJ1-1; tentatively, D is TRBD1 (5 bases). This receptor was identified in a woman in her thirties in good health. The CDR3 reads CASRNVGRLNTEAFF. DNA of the CDR3: TGTGCCAGTAGAAATGTGGGGCGATTGAACACTGAAGCTTTCTTT.